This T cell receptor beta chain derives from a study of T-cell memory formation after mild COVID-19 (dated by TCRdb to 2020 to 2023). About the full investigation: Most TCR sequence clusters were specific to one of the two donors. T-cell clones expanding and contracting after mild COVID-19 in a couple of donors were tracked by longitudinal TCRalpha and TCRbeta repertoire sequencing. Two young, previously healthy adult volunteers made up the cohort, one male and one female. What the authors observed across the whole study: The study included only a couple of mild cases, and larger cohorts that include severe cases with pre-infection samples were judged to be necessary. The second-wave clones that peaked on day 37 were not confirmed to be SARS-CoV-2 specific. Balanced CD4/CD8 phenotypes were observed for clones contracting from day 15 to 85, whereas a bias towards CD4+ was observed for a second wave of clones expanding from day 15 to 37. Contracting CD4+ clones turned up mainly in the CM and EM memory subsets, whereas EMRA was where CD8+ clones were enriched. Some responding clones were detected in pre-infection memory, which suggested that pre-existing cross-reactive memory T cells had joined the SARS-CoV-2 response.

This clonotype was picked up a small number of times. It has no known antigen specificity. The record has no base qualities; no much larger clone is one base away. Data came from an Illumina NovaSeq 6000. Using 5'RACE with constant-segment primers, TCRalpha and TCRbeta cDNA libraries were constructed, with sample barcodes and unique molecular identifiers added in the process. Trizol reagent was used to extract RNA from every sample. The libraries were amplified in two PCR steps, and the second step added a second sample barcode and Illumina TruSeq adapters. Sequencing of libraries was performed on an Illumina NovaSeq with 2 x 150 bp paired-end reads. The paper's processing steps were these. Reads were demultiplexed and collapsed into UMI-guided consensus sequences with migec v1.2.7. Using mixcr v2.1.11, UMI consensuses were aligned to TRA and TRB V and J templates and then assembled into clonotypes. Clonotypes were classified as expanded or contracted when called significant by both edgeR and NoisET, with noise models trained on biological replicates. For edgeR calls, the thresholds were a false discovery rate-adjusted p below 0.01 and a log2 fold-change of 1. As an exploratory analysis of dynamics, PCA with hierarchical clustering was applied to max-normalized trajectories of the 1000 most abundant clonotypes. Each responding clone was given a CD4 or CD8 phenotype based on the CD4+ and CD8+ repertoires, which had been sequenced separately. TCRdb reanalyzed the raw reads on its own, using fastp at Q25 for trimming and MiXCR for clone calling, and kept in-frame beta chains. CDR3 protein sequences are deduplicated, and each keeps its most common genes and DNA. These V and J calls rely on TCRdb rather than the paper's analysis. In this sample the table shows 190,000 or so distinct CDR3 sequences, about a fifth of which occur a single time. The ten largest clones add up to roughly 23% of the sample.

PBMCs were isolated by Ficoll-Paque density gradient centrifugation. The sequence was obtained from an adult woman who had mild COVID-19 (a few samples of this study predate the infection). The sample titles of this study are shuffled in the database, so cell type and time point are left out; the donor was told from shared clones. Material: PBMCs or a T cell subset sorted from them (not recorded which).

The CDR3 is CASSQLDGSSGANVLTF. At the DNA level, the sequence is TGCGCCAGCAGCCAATTGGACGGGTCCTCTGGGGCCAACGTCCTGACTTTC. Here the chain combines TRBV4-1 and TRBJ2-6; the D gene is not confidently resolved. From cysteine to phenylalanine, the CDR3 is 17 amino acids long. The kept DNA is CDR3 alone, 51 bases in frame from the first base. Cut back by 2 bases and 0 bases, the V and J ends lie 11 bases apart. Based on the germline V gene, the CDR1 and CDR2 sequences are MGHRA and YSYEKL.